A selection of T cell receptor beta chains follows, all from one sample in a study of CD8 T cells in ankylosing spondylitis. TCRdb reprocessed the 5' RACE reads with MiXCR, giving one entry per CDR3 protein. The sample holds 37,000 or so distinct CDR3 sequences, 16% seen once. Sequencing input: blood. These receptors were collected from a male donor with ankylosing spondylitis or in good health (not recorded which). The CDR3 runs from the conserved cysteine through the conserved F or W. D genes are given only for firm matches. Where a row states a size, it is once, few, many or the class of an expanded clone; other rows omit it.

CDR3 protein | CDR3 DNA | V gene | D gene | clone size | J gene
CASRDRGRETQYF | TGTGCCAGCAGAGACAGGGGGCGGGAGACCCAGTACTTC | TRBV6-1 | TRBD1 | - | TRBJ2-5
CASRERGNNEQFF | TGCGCCAGCAGGGAGCGGGGGAACAATGAGCAGTTCTTC | TRBV5-1 | TRBD2 | - | TRBJ2-1
CASSQAWRGRNTGELFF | TGTGCCAGCAGCCAAGCGTGGAGAGGGCGAAACACCGGGGAGCTGTTTTTT | TRBV14 | - | - | TRBJ2-2
CSAASSYNEQFF | TGCAGTGCAGCCAGCTCCTACAATGAGCAGTTCTTC | TRBV20-1 | - | - | TRBJ2-1
CASSGRRGGRDTVELFF | TGTGCCAGCAGCGGAAGAAGGGGAGGGAGGGACACCGTGGAGCTGTTTTTT | TRBV9 | - | few | TRBJ2-2
CSAGTGGTAYEQYF | TGCAGTGCTGGGACGGGTGGGACGGCCTACGAGCAGTACTTC | TRBV20-1 | - | few | TRBJ2-7
CASTLAGTRYEQYF | TGTGCCAGCACATTGGCCGGGACCCGCTACGAGCAGTACTTC | TRBV5-6 | - | - | TRBJ2-7
CASRKTEAFF | TGTGCCAGCAGGAAAACTGAAGCTTTCTTT | TRBV28 | - | - | TRBJ1-1
CASSLTDTQYF | TGTGCCAGCAGTTTAACAGATACGCAGTATTTT | TRBV12-3/TRBV12-4 | - | many | TRBJ2-3
CASSATTGDREQFF | TGTGCCAGCAGCGCGACCACAGGGGATAGGGAGCAGTTCTTC | TRBV7-2 | TRBD1 | - | TRBJ2-1
CSASRLAAYNEQFF | TGCAGTGCCTCTAGACTAGCGGCCTACAATGAGCAGTTCTTC | TRBV20-1 | TRBD2 | - | TRBJ2-1
CASTTTSGIRTDTQYF | TGTGCCAGCACAACGACTAGCGGGATAAGAACAGATACGCAGTATTTT | TRBV25-1 | TRBD2 | medium-sized | TRBJ2-3